Listed here are 13 T cell receptor beta chains from one sample, sequenced in a study of response to subunit inactivated influenza vaccine (dated by TCRdb to the late 2010s). The method was RT-PCR. TCRdb records Illumina HiSeq 2500 as the sequencer. TCRdb redid the processing of the public reads, applying fastp at Q25 and MiXCR, and retained in-frame beta chains. Rows with one shared CDR3 protein collapse into an entry with the most common genes and DNA. Present in this sample are hundreds of thousands of distinct CDR3 sequences, 12% of which were seen just once. The top ten clonotypes cover around 9.6% of the sample. This material consisted of PBMCs from blood, taken on the day of vaccination. The receptors come from a man between 45 and 60 years old who received an inactivated influenza vaccine. Donor details come from another sample of the same person, matched by shared clones.

This chain connects TRBV12-3 or TRBV12-4 to TRBJ2-1; either TRBD1 or TRBD2 may fit D (7 bases each). The CDR3 contains 16 residues. V dropped 9 bases and J dropped 2 bases, with 20 bases sitting between them. The CDR3 nucleotides are TGTGCCAGTTCTGGGGAGGGGGCGGTGACCTACAATGAGCAGTTCTTC. Its translation: CASSGEGAVTYNEQFF.

This clonotype came up a few times. A read error may produce the germline difference seen at one junction end. This chain uses TRBV20-1 with TRBJ2-1; 15 bases line up with TRBD2. Per germline, CDR1 DFQATT and CDR2 SNEGSKA (reference sequence). This CDR3 has 16 amino acids. CDR3 sequence: CCARDFGTSGRNEQFF. CDR3 DNA sequence: TGCTGTGCTAGAGATTTCGGGACTAGCGGGAGGAATGAGCAGTTCTTC.

This clonotype was observed a few times. The chain recombines TRBV5-8 with TRBJ2-1; 10 positions match TRBD2. The V and J ends lost 2 bases and 10 bases, in that order; junction bases with no gene match: 12. Germline loops: CDR1 SGHTS, CDR2 YDEGEE. The CDR3 totals 16 residues. CDR3 DNA: TGTGCCAGCAGCTTTCAAAGCGGGAGGGCCGGTTGGGAGCAGTTCTTC. Translated: CASSFQSGRAGWEQFF. The full variable domain, rest sourced from reference TRBV5-8 and TRBJ2-1, is EAGVTQSPTHLIKTRGQQATLRCSPISGHTSVYWYQQALGLGLQFLLWYDEGEERNRGNFPPRFSGRQFPNYSSELNVNALELEDSALYLCASSFQSGRAGWEQFFGPGTRLTVL.

This clonotype turned up a few times. This CDR3 reads CASSPRLAGGADTQYF. The CDR3 bases are TGTGCCAGCAGCCCGCGACTAGCGGGAGGTGCAGATACGCAGTATTTT. The chain combines TRBV9 with TRBJ2-3; 13 nucleotides align to TRBD2. Germline V gene lookup returns CDR1 SGDLS and CDR2 YYNGEE. This CDR3 is 16 amino acids long. After removal of 4 bases from V and 4 bases from J, the junction contained 6 bases not matched to a gene. The full variable domain, completed using reference TRBV9 and TRBJ2-3, is DSGVTQTPKHLITATGQRVTLRCSPRSGDLSVYWYQQSLDQGLQFLIQYYNGEERAKGNILERFSAQQFPDLHSELNLSSLELGDSALYFCASSPRLAGGADTQYFGPGTRLTVL.

V is TRBV5-1 and J is TRBJ1-6; D unclear. Germline V lookup: CDR1 SGHRS, CDR2 YFSETQ. This CDR3 contains 16 residues. Trimming shortened V by 0 bases and J by 7 bases, and 14 bases separated the two germline ends. CDR3 residues: CASSLEPDGANSPLHF. In nucleotides, the CDR3 is TGCGCCAGCAGCTTGGAGCCGGACGGAGCGAATTCACCCCTCCACTTT.

This CDR3 reads CASSQDSGNQPQHF. In nucleotides, the CDR3 is TGTGCCAGCAGCCAAGACAGTGGCAATCAGCCCCAGCATTTT. The chain carries TRBV7-2 and TRBJ1-5, with a possible D match to TRBD1 (5 bases). In germline, CDR1 is SGHTA, CDR2 FQGNSA. The CDR3 has 14 amino acids. V lost 5 bases, J lost 2 bases, and 10 bases lay in between.

The gene calls are TRBV28 and TRBJ2-5; D is perhaps TRBD1 (6 bases). Germline V lookup: CDR1 MDHEN, CDR2 SYDVKM. V lost 3 bases, J lost 3 bases, and 8 bases lay in between. CDR3 length equals 13 residues. As DNA, the CDR3 is TGTGCCAGCAGTTTCAACAGGGAAGAGACCCAGTACTTC. Translated, it gives CASSFNREETQYF.

The chain recombines TRBV7-9 with TRBJ2-1, with D hard to call. Trimming shortened V by 5 bases and J by 6 bases, and 14 bases separated the two germline ends. The CDR3 totals 14 residues. The V gene's germline CDR1 is SEHNR and CDR2 FQNEAQ (reference sequence). CDR3 DNA: TGTGCCAGCAGCCCAACATGGACGGGCAATGAGCAGTTCTTC. Its protein product is CASSPTWTGNEQFF.

The V call is TRBV20-1, the J call TRBJ2-1, with 14 bases identical to TRBD2. The CDR3 has 13 amino acids. CDR1 DFQATT and CDR2 SNEGSKA come from the germline V gene (reference sequence). CDR3: CSGTSGSYNEQFF. In DNA form, the CDR3 reads TGCAGCGGGACTAGCGGGAGCTATAATGAGCAGTTCTTC.

In its sample, this clonotype was seen a few times. The chain combines TRBV6-5 with TRBJ2-7; TRBD2 matches 8 bases. After removal of 2 bases from V and 2 bases from J, the junction contained 5 bases not matched to a gene. Germline V gene sequence: CDR1 MNHEY, CDR2 SVGAGI. This CDR3 has 15 residues. CDR3 residues: CASSYKAGGTYEQYF. The DNA of the CDR3 is TGTGCCAGCAGTTACAAGGCGGGAGGTACCTACGAGCAGTACTTC.

The chain carries TRBV12-3 or TRBV12-4 and TRBJ2-3; D perhaps matches TRBD1 (5 bases). CDR3 length: 17 amino acids. Deletions cut 4 bases from V and 0 bases from J, with 17 bases between. The chain's CDR3 is CASSSVTGASSTDTQYF. The CDR3 nucleotides read TGTGCCAGCAGTTCTGTTACTGGGGCTTCTAGCACAGATACGCAGTATTTT.

This clonotype showed up many times. The chain combines TRBV27 with TRBJ2-1; 14 nucleotides match TRBD2. With V trimmed by 5 bases and J by 8 bases, 8 bases remained unmatched. The CDR3 runs 16 residues. CDR1 and CDR2 (germline): MNHEY, SMNVEV (reference sequence). CDR3 sequence reads: CASSLLGTSGSDEQFF. The DNA for the CDR3 is TGTGCCAGCAGTCTCCTCGGGACTAGCGGGAGCGATGAGCAGTTCTTC.

The sample holds a few counts of this clonotype. CDR3 in DNA: TGTGCCAGCAGCTTAACCCGGCGGGGGGGCCCAGATACGCAGTATTTT. Protein: CASSLTRRGGPDTQYF. The chain is built from TRBV5-6 and TRBJ2-3; 9 positions match TRBD2. This CDR3 spans 16 amino acids. With V trimmed by 2 bases and J by 4 bases, 8 bases remained unmatched. Germline assignment: CDR1 SGHDT and CDR2 YYEEEE.